Below, 28 T cell receptor beta chains from the same sample are listed, as sequenced in a study of CD8 T cells in ankylosing spondylitis (dated by TCRdb to about 2017). Library construction relied on 5' RACE. TCRdb records Illumina HiSeq 2500 as the sequencer. The public reads were quality trimmed at Q25 with fastp and then assembled into clones with MiXCR by TCRdb, keeping productive beta chains. CDR3 protein duplicates are merged, each entry listing the most common genes and DNA. The sample profile shows 130,000 or so distinct CDR3 sequences; more than 6.5% of them were found once. The ten largest account for 10% to 15% of the sample. Sequencing was carried out using blood, either unsorted or a sorted T cell fraction (not recorded which). These receptors all stem from a male donor with ankylosing spondylitis or in good health (not recorded which).

The table lists this clonotype with many counts. The rearrangement links TRBV19 to TRBJ1-2, with D unresolved. Deletions cut 4 bases from V and 4 bases from J, with 10 bases between. Germline V lookup: CDR1 LNHDA, CDR2 SQIVND (reference sequence). The CDR3 has 13 residues. The CDR3 DNA reads TGTGCCAGTAGTAGAGACGGACCCTATGGCTACACCTTC. Amino acid sequence: CASSRDGPYGYTF.

At least ten counts were recorded for this clonotype. The genes are TRBV20-1 and TRBJ2-2; TRBD2 is a possible D gene (6 bases). The ends were cut back, 1 base at V and 1 base at J, with 10 bases in the middle. The CDR3 extends over 15 amino acids. Looked up from germline, CDR1 is DFQATT and CDR2 is SNEGSKA (reference sequence). The CDR3 loop reads CSARAASVNTGELFF. The CDR3 DNA sequence: TGCAGTGCTAGAGCAGCTAGCGTGAACACCGGGGAGCTGTTTTTT.

Ten or more counts support this clonotype. The chain carries TRBV11-1 and TRBJ2-7; D perhaps matches TRBD2 (6 bases). Germline V lookup: CDR1 SGHAT, CDR2 FQDESV (reference sequence). Trimming left V 5 bases short and J 3 bases short, with 11 bases between. This CDR3 is 13 amino acids long. The CDR3 DNA reads TGTGCCAGCAGCGGTAGCGGAAACTACGAGCAGTACTTC. This sequence encodes CASSGSGNYEQYF.

This clonotype was recorded a few times. The rearrangement links TRBV7-9 to TRBJ2-5, with 14 bases fitting TRBD2. The ends lost 5 bases at V and 3 bases at J; junction bases unmatched: 8. The V gene's germline CDR1 is SEHNR and CDR2 FQNEAQ (reference sequence). This CDR3 contains 17 residues. CDR3 in DNA: TGTGCCAGCAGCCCAAGACTAGCGGGGGGGCCCAAAGAGACCCAGTACTTC. Amino acid sequence: CASSPRLAGGPKETQYF.

This clonotype has at least ten counts. This sequence joins TRBV29-1 and TRBJ2-1, with D possibly matching TRBD2 (6 bases). CDR1 and CDR2 (germline): SQVTM, ANQGSEA. This CDR3 contains 13 residues. The ends were cut back, 4 bases at V and 2 bases at J, with 9 bases in the middle. CDR3 protein: CSVGASAYNEQFF. In nucleotides, the CDR3 is TGCAGCGTTGGGGCTAGCGCCTACAATGAGCAGTTCTTC.

This clonotype has at least ten counts. The chain couples TRBV7-2 to TRBJ2-2; D call uncertain. The V end lost 3 bases, the J end lost 5 bases, and 16 bases lay between the germline ends. The CDR3 sequence is 16 residues long. The germline CDR1 and CDR2 sequences are SGHTA and FQGNSA. CDR3: CASSFPKSRPTGELFF. CDR3 in DNA: TGTGCCAGCAGCTTCCCTAAGTCCCGCCCAACCGGGGAGCTGTTTTTT.

This chain uses TRBV5-4 with TRBJ2-3, with 9 bases fitting TRBD1. The CDR3 is 16 amino acids. Germline CDR1 is SGHNT and CDR2 is YYREEE (reference sequence). V dropped 3 bases and J dropped 1; count of bases not matched to a gene: 6. The CDR3 nucleotides read TGTGCCAGCAGCTCGCCGGGACAGGGCCGCACAGATACGCAGTATTTT. This translates into CASSSPGQGRTDTQYF.

This clonotype was counted at least ten times. This chain uses TRBV12-3 or TRBV12-4 with TRBJ1-2, with unresolved D. The V end was cut by 6 bases, the J end by 11 bases, with 13 bases between. The CDR3 is 11 amino acids. The DNA of the CDR3 is TGTGCCAGCAGCCCCCGGACGGAGTACACCTTC. It yields the protein CASSPRTEYTF.

This clonotype was found many times. The J gene is TRBJ2-2, the V gene TRBV5-1; D call uncertain. V lost 4 bases, J lost 4 bases, and 14 bases lay in between. The germline V gene has CDR1 SGHRS and CDR2 YFSETQ. This CDR3 is built from 15 residues. CDR3 residues: CASSTVSPATGELFF. DNA of the CDR3: TGCGCCAGCAGCACGGTCTCCCCAGCCACCGGGGAGCTGTTTTTT.

This clonotype was seen at least ten times. The V call is TRBV5-1, the J call TRBJ2-6; D gene unclear. CDR1 and CDR2 (germline): SGHRS, YFSETQ. This CDR3 has 15 residues. V lost 0 bases, J lost 2 bases, and 6 bases lay in between. The CDR3 DNA sequence: TGCGCCAGCAGCTTGGAGGCTCCTGGGGCCAACGTCCTGACTTTC. Protein product: CASSLEAPGANVLTF.

This clonotype has a handful of counts. The chain links TRBV7-9 to TRBJ1-1, with 7 nucleotides matching TRBD1. This CDR3 has 15 residues. CDR1 SEHNR and CDR2 FQNEAQ come from the germline V gene (reference sequence). J gave up 1 base and V 3 bases, and 5 bases lay outside the gene matches. Written as DNA, the CDR3 is TGTGCCAGCAGCTTTCGGACAGGCCGGAACACTGAAGCTTTCTTT. The encoded protein is CASSFRTGRNTEAFF.

This clonotype was counted at least ten times. The V and J genes are TRBV15 and TRBJ2-4; D is ambiguous. Germline CDR1 is LNHNV and CDR2 is YYDKDF (reference sequence). This CDR3 spans 17 amino acids. Deletions cut 5 bases from V and 0 bases from J, with 17 bases between. CDR3 bases: TGTGCCACCAGCTCGCCTCTCGATAATCGAGCCAAAAACATTCAGTACTTC. The encoded protein is CATSSPLDNRAKNIQYF.

This clonotype was seen repeatedly, ten times or more. The chain couples TRBV7-2 to TRBJ2-2, with D unclear. The V gene lost 3 bases and the J gene lost 5 bases, with 10 bases spanning the gap. The CDR3 has 14 amino acids. Per the germline V gene, CDR1 is SGHTA and CDR2 is FQGNSA. CDR3 DNA: TGTGCCAGCAGCTTCGAGTTCCAGACCGGGGAGCTGTTTTTT. Translating it yields CASSFEFQTGELFF.

This clonotype has ten or more counts. The chain couples TRBV27 to TRBJ1-5; 7 nucleotides align to TRBD1. This CDR3 contains 13 residues. Germline V gene lookup returns CDR1 MNHEY and CDR2 SMNVEV (reference sequence). Losses at the gene ends were 4 bases for V and 6 bases for J; bases not matched to a gene: 3. CDR3 protein: CASSYRGSQPQHF. CDR3 nucleotide sequence: TGTGCCAGCAGTTACAGGGGTTCTCAGCCCCAGCATTTT.

This clonotype was recorded at least ten times. The V gene is TRBV19, the J gene TRBJ2-1; TRBD2 might be the D (5 bases). The V and J ends lost 5 bases and 6 bases respectively, with 11 bases between them. Germline CDR1 LNHDA, CDR2 SQIVND (reference sequence). The CDR3 sequence is 13 residues long. CDR3 DNA sequence: TGTGCCAGTAGTGTCCGGGGTGCCAATGAGCAGTTCTTC. Protein sequence: CASSVRGANEQFF.

A note on this clonotype: Being one base from a much bigger clone, this may be a read error. The J gene is TRBJ2-2, the V gene TRBV10-3; D is unresolved. The CDR3 extends over 11 amino acids. Germline CDR1 and CDR2: ENHRY and SYGVKD. The ends were cut back, 7 bases at V and 6 bases at J, with 6 bases in the middle. CDR3 loop: CAIKVAGELFF. CDR3 DNA sequence: TGTGCCATCAAGGTGGCCGGGGAGCTGTTTTTT.

In its sample, this clonotype was seen many times. The chain joins TRBV6-4 to TRBJ2-1, with 9 nucleotides matching TRBD2. CDR1 and CDR2 from the germline V gene are MRHNA and SNTAGT. J lost 8 bases, V lost 3 bases, and 11 bases had no gene match. The CDR3 consists of 16 residues. Here the CDR3 DNA reads TGTGCCAGCAGTGAAACTCGAGGGACTAGCATGTATGAGCAGTTCTTC. Protein: CASSETRGTSMYEQFF.

This clonotype has at least ten counts. The genes are TRBV24-1 and TRBJ2-1; the D gene is possibly TRBD1 (5 bases). The V end lost 3 bases, the J end lost 9 bases, and 11 bases lay between the germline ends. The CDR3 covers 13 residues. Per germline, CDR1 KGHDR and CDR2 SFDVKD. CDR3 protein: CATSDAGWGEQFF. DNA for the CDR3: TGTGCCACCAGTGATGCAGGGTGGGGTGAGCAGTTCTTC.

This clonotype was observed many times. V usage is TRBV20-1 and J usage is TRBJ2-5; no firm D call. CDR3 length equals 13 residues. The V end was cut by 0 bases, the J end by 3 bases, with 8 bases between. CDR1 DFQATT and CDR2 SNEGSKA come from the germline V gene (reference sequence). CDR3 bases: TGCAGTGCTAGAGATTTAGGGAAAGAGACCCAGTACTTC. This codes for CSARDLGKETQYF.

This clonotype was picked up many times. This chain links TRBV12-3 or TRBV12-4 with TRBJ2-3; a weak D match, TRBD2 (6 bases). V was pared by 8 bases and J by 4 bases, with 22 bases between. The CDR3 is 16 amino acids. CDR3 sequence (DNA): TGTGCCAGCGGCCGAACGAGGACTACAGCCCCAGATACGCAGTATTTT. The encoded protein is CASGRTRTTAPDTQYF.

In its sample, this clonotype was seen a few times. The V gene is TRBV5-4, the J gene TRBJ2-1, with TRBD1 matching over 10 bases. V shed 4 bases, J shed 4 bases, and the junction held 8 bases outside the gene matches. The CDR3 covers 16 residues. CDR1 SGHNT and CDR2 YYREEE come from the germline V gene (reference sequence). As DNA, the CDR3 is TGTGCCAGCAGCGCTAAGACAGGGGGCGGGTACAATGAGCAGTTCTTC. Its protein is CASSAKTGGGYNEQFF.

This clonotype was recorded a few times. The chain recombines TRBV12-5 with TRBJ1-5; D ambiguous. From germline, CDR1 is LGHNT and CDR2 FRNRAP. The V end was cut by 4 bases, the J end by 0 bases, with 16 bases between. This CDR3 region has 17 residues. The CDR3 loop is CASGYTGQFDSNQPQHF. CDR3 DNA: TGTGCTAGTGGTTATACGGGTCAGTTCGATAGCAATCAGCCCCAGCATTTT.

This chain connects TRBV29-1 to TRBJ2-7, with no clear D. Germline CDR1 and CDR2: SQVTM and ANQGSEA. The CDR3 has 13 residues. V dropped 7 bases and J dropped 0 bases, with 13 bases sitting between them. The DNA of the CDR3 is TGCAGCGCCTATTCGCCCCGCTCCTACGAGCAGTACTTC. Translation: CSAYSPRSYEQYF.

This clonotype was found many times. V and J are TRBV12-3 or TRBV12-4 and TRBJ1-1; D might be TRBD1 (5 bases). V shed 1 base and J shed 0 bases, with 15 bases lying between them. The CDR3 consists of 17 residues. This chain's CDR3 is CASSLGGGIYMNTEAFF. CDR3 DNA: TGTGCCAGCAGTTTAGGTGGGGGAATATACATGAACACTGAAGCTTTCTTT.

This clonotype was picked up many times. V is TRBV5-1 and J is TRBJ1-5; TRBD1 matches 7 bases. After removal of 0 bases from V and 7 bases from J, the junction contained 4 bases not matched to a gene. This CDR3 is built from 14 residues. Germline V gene lookup returns CDR1 SGHRS and CDR2 YFSETQ. CDR3 protein: CASSLEGGHQPQHF. The CDR3 nucleotides read TGCGCCAGCAGCTTGGAAGGGGGCCACCAGCCCCAGCATTTT.

This clonotype has a count of ten or more. The rearrangement links TRBV5-1 to TRBJ1-1; no clear D gene. V lost 4 bases to trimming and J lost 5 bases, with 12 bases between them. Per the germline V gene, CDR1 is SGHRS and CDR2 is YFSETQ. This CDR3 has 13 amino acids. The CDR3, as DNA: TGCGCCAGCAGCGACCCTGGGCGTACTGAAGCTTTCTTT. Its translation is CASSDPGRTEAFF.

Many counts were recorded for this clonotype. The genes are TRBV5-1 and TRBJ2-7, with D maybe TRBD1 (6 bases). V lost 5 bases and J 0 bases, leaving 24 bases between the germline ends. This CDR3 has 18 residues. CDR1 is SGHRS and CDR2 is YFSETQ in the germline V gene. CDR3 coding DNA: TGCGCCAGCAGAAACTCGGGTCTCTCTGGGGGCAGCTCCTACGAGCAGTACTTC. As protein: CASRNSGLSGGSSYEQYF.

This clonotype showed up many times. The CDR3 DNA reads as TGTGCCAGCAACATTGAAAGCTCCTACAATGAGCAGTTCTTC. Residues: CASNIESSYNEQFF. The V call is TRBV2, the J call TRBJ2-1; D unresolved. CDR3 length equals 14 residues. V lost 7 bases to trimming and J lost 0 bases, with 10 bases between them. Germline V gene sequence: CDR1 SNHLY, CDR2 FYNNEI.